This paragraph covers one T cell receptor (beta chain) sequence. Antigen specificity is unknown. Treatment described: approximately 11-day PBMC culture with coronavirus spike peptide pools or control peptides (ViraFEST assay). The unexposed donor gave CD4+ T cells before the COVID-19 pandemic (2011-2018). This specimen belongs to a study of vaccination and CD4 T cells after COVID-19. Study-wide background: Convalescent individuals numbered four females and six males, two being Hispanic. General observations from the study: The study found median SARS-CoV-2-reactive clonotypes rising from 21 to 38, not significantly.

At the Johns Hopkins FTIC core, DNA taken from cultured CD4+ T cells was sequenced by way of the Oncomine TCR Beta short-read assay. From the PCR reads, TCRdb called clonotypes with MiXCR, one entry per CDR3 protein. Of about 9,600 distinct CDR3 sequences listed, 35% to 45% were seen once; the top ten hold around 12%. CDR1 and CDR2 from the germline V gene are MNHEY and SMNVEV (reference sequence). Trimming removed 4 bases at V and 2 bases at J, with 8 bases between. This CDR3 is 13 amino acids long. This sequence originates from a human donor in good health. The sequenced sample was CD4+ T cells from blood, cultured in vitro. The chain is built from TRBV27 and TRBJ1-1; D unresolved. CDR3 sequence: CASSWAGNTEAFF. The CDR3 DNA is TGTGCCAGCAGTTGGGCAGGTAACACTGAAGCTTTCTTT.